This passage covers 19 T cell receptor beta chains from one sample sequenced in a study of beta chain features in type 1 diabetes. Sequenced material consisted of expressed TCRB transcripts (all of the isolated RNA was reverse transcribed). The table came from immunoSEQ multiplex PCR; TCRdb's copy has only in-frame clones and leaves some out. Of about 900,000 clones detected, 17% appear once; the ten largest clones hold around 0.02%. The source material was naive CD4+ T cells from blood. These receptors were taken from a woman younger than 30 in good health.

This clone turned up a few times. The genes are TRBV10-2 and TRBJ2-7, with D possibly TRBD2 on 5 matching bases. V lost 2 bases and J lost 4, with 18 bases in between. Germline CDR1 WSHSY, CDR2 SAAADI. The CDR3 runs to 16 residues. CDR3 coding DNA: TGCGCCAGCAGTGAGCCACGGAGCGGCACAGAATACGAGCAGTACTTC. Encoded protein: CASSEPRSGTEYEQYF.

The rearrangement links TRBV25-1 to TRBJ2-1; the match to TRBD2 covers 14 bases. V gave up 7 bases and J gave up 12 bases; unmatched junction bases: 5. The CDR3 runs to 13 residues. Germline V CDR1 and CDR2: MGHDK, SYGVNS. The DNA of the CDR3 is TGTGCCAGCACCGAGGGACTAGCGGGAGCGCAGTTCTTC. Translated, it gives CASTEGLAGAQFF.

A remark on this clone: The sample contains more than one DNA sequence encoding this CDR3. The chain carries TRBV7-9 and TRBJ2-1; D possibly corresponds to TRBD2 (5 bases). Trimming cost V 0 bases and J 7 bases, with 7 bases left between them. CDR1 is SEHNR, CDR2 FQNEAQ, per germline (reference sequence). This CDR3 has 13 residues. CDR3 sequence: CASSLARGNEQFF. For the CDR3, the DNA is TGTGCCAGCAGCTTAGCGCGCGGGAATGAGCAGTTCTTC.

This clone was recorded a few times. The chain combines TRBV7-8 with TRBJ1-5; D not certain. Per germline, CDR1 SGHVS and CDR2 FQNEAQ. The CDR3 has 13 residues. Trimming left V 3 bases short and J 2 bases short, with 5 bases between. In nucleotides, the CDR3 is TGTGCCAGCAGCTTTGCGCGCAATCAGCCCCAGCATTTT. Translation: CASSFARNQPQHF.

The V and J genes are TRBV4-3 and TRBJ1-6; no firm D call. The germline V and J ends were trimmed by 2 bases and 10 bases, with 18 bases remaining between them. This CDR3 region has 16 residues. Per the germline V gene, CDR1 is LGHNA and CDR2 is YSLEER. DNA of the CDR3: TGCGCCAGCAGCCAAAAAGGAGGGTTTCCGGACTCACCCCTCCACTTT. Translation gives CASSQKGGFPDSPLHF.

In this sample, this clone turned up a few times. The gene calls are TRBV5-6 and TRBJ2-3; D remains unclear. With 4 bases removed from V and 2 bases from J, the gap between germline ends came to 5 bases. The CDR3 spans 12 residues. The germline V gene has CDR1 SGHDT and CDR2 YYEEEE. In nucleotides, the CDR3 is TGTGCCAGCAGCCCGTACACAGATACGCAGTATTTT. Its protein is CASSPYTDTQYF.

The table lists this clone with a few counts. The chain couples TRBV10-2 to TRBJ1-5, with D perhaps TRBD1 (6 bases). Germline lookup yields CDR1 WSHSY and CDR2 SAAADI. The CDR3 is made up of 15 amino acids. Trimming took off 7 bases at V and 1 base at J, with 14 bases between the two ends. The CDR3 spells CASNPDRASNQPQHF. DNA for the CDR3: TGCGCCAGCAACCCGGACAGAGCAAGCAATCAGCCCCAGCATTTT.

The chain uses TRBV2 and TRBJ1-1, with D unclear. The CDR3 consists of 13 residues. Germline CDR1 reads SNHLY; CDR2 reads FYNNEI. Trimming shortened V by 7 bases and J by 0 bases, and 9 bases separated the two germline ends. The CDR3 DNA follows: TGTGCCAGCACCCCTAGAATGAACACTGAAGCTTTCTTT. Translating it yields CASTPRMNTEAFF.

The chain uses TRBV11-3 and TRBJ2-3, with D hard to call. This CDR3 spans 13 amino acids. V dropped 5 bases and J dropped 7 bases, with 13 bases sitting between them. Germline CDR1 SGHNT, CDR2 YENEEA. DNA of the CDR3: TGTGCCAGCAGCCATCCGAGTTCCCATACGCAGTATTTT. It specifies CASSHPSSHTQYF.

The chain is built from TRBV29-1 and TRBJ1-2; D remains ambiguous. There are 14 residues in the CDR3. Germline CDR1 is SQVTM and CDR2 is ANQGSEA. V shed 0 bases and J shed 2 bases, with 10 bases lying between them. CDR3 bases: TGCAGCGTTGAAGATCAGCACCAGAACTATGGCTACACCTTC. This translates into CSVEDQHQNYGYTF.

This clone was seen a handful of times. The chain couples TRBV7-9 to TRBJ2-1; D not resolved. This CDR3 has 12 amino acids. The ends were cut back, 5 bases at V and 8 bases at J, with 10 bases in the middle. Germline V lookup: CDR1 SEHNR, CDR2 FQNEAQ (reference sequence). The CDR3 protein is CASSPLRYEQFF. Written as DNA, the CDR3 is TGTGCCAGCAGCCCCCTACGATATGAGCAGTTCTTC.

V and J are TRBV27 and TRBJ1-2, with TRBD1 identical over 8 bases. The CDR3 has 14 residues. V was clipped by 4 bases and J by 7 bases; unmatched bases: 8. Germline V gene sequence: CDR1 MNHEY, CDR2 SMNVEV (reference sequence). In DNA form, the CDR3 reads TGTGCCAGCAGTTCCCGACAGGGGTCCGGTGGCTACACCTTC. Translation: CASSSRQGSGGYTF.

This clone came up a few times. The chain couples TRBV2 to TRBJ2-7; TRBD1 matches at 9 bases. This CDR3 contains 15 residues. The V and J ends lost 1 base and 4 bases, in that order; junction bases with no gene match: 5. From germline, CDR1 is SNHLY and CDR2 FYNNEI. CDR3 protein: CASSEVGTGIYEQYF. The CDR3 DNA sequence: TGTGCCAGCAGTGAAGTGGGGACAGGGATTTACGAGCAGTACTTC.

This sequence joins TRBV11-2 and TRBJ2-5, with 10 bases identical to TRBD2. In germline, CDR1 is SGHAT, CDR2 FQNNGV. The V segment lost 3 bases and the J segment 5 bases; nucleotides outside the gene matches: 6. The CDR3 extends over 15 amino acids. The chain's CDR3 is CASSFLAGVGETQYF. The CDR3 DNA is TGTGCCAGCAGCTTCCTAGCGGGAGTAGGCGAGACCCAGTACTTC.

This clone occurred a few times. Different DNA sequences within this sample yield the same CDR3. The rearrangement links TRBV6-6 to TRBJ2-3, with D uncertain. The CDR3 spans 11 residues. V was shortened by 4 bases and J by 5 bases, with 4 bases between the two germline ends. Germline CDR1 is MNHNY and CDR2 is SVGAGI (reference sequence). For the CDR3, the DNA is TGTGCCAGCAGTTTGGGAGATACGCAGTATTTT. Protein product: CASSLGDTQYF.

This chain connects TRBV29-1 to TRBJ1-4; D is undetermined. This CDR3 region has 13 residues. V dropped 4 bases and J dropped 7 bases, with 13 bases sitting between them. CDR1 SQVTM and CDR2 ANQGSEA come from the germline V gene. The CDR3 spells CSVGRVGSEKLFF. The CDR3 region has the DNA TGCAGCGTTGGTAGAGTAGGTAGTGAAAAACTGTTTTTT.

As DNA, the CDR3 is TGTGCCAGCAGCAAGAGAGACAGGGGGTCCAACCGGCCCACCGGGGAGCTGTTTTTT. It is translated as CASSKRDRGSNRPTGELFF. The chain employs TRBV7-9 and TRBJ2-2; TRBD1 matches at 9 bases. This CDR3 is 19 amino acids long. V was pared by 5 bases and J by 4 bases, with 17 bases of the junction left unmatched. Per the germline V gene, CDR1 is SEHNR and CDR2 is FQNEAQ (reference sequence).

This clone was detected a few times. V usage is TRBV2 and J usage is TRBJ2-5, with no clear D. Trimming pared 4 bases from V and 7 bases from J, leaving 13 bases between. Germline assignment: CDR1 SNHLY and CDR2 FYNNEI. CDR3 length: 13 residues. DNA for the CDR3: TGTGCCAGCAGTGGGATCCCTTCCGGGACCCAGTACTTC. Translation: CASSGIPSGTQYF.

This clone occurred a few times. The CDR3 protein is CAISRPGDTQYF. The CDR3 DNA sequence: TGTGCCATCAGCCGCCCTGGAGATACGCAGTATTTT. The chain has TRBV10-3 and TRBJ2-3; the D is unclear. Germline V gives CDR1 ENHRY, CDR2 SYGVKD. Trimming removed 6 bases from V and 5 bases from J, with 9 bases in between. The CDR3 spans 12 residues.